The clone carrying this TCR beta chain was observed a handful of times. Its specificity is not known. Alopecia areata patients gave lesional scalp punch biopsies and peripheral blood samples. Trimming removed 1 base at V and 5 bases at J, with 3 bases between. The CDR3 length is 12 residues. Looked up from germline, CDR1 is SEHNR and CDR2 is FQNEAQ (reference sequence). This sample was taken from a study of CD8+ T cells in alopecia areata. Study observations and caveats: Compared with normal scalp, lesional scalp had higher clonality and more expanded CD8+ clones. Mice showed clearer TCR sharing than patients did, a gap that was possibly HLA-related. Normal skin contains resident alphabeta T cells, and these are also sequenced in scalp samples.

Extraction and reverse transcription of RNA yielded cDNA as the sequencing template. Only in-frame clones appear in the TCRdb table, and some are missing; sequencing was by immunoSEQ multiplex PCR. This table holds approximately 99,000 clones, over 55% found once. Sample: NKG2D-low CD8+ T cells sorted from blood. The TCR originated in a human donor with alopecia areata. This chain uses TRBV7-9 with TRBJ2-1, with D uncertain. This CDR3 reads CASSLVDNEQFF. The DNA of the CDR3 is TGTGCCAGCAGCTTAGTGGACAATGAGCAGTTCTTC.